This entry is about one T cell receptor (beta chain). This clonotype was seen just once. Its antigen has not been determined. Nothing much larger sits one base from this clone, and base qualities are not available. A single read constitutes weak evidence. The sample is drawn from a study of early T cells in non-severe SARS-CoV-2 infection (dated by TCRdb to the early 2020s). The study in broad terms: Bulk RNA from unsorted whole blood was used for TCR sequencing, so alpha and beta chains could not be paired.

Set within a cohort of healthcare workers in London, UK, this nested case-control study involved weekly PCR testing of nasopharyngeal swabs along with blood sampling. Between 23 and 31 March 2020, the week of the UK lockdown, healthcare workers were enrolled and then followed up weekly for as long as 16 weeks. V loses 3 bases, J loses 9 bases, and the germline ends lie 9 bases apart. The CDR3 runs 12 amino acids, cysteine and phenylalanine included. Just CDR3 DNA is preserved here, 36 bases in frame from base 1. In the germline V gene, CDR1 corresponds to SGHTA and CDR2 to FQGTGA. On the study overall, not on this receptor specifically: VDJdb matching was skewed toward anti-spike CD8 responses and likely underestimated virus-specific expansions by missing private and CD4 specificities.

Library method: 5' RACE. Instrument used: NextSeq 500. The TCR library protocol attached unique molecular identifiers to individual cDNA molecules to correct for sequencing error and PCR bias. TCR alpha and beta chains were both sequenced, and the abundances of alpha and beta sequences in each sample were closely correlated with each other. On the authors' methods: V gene, J gene and CDR3 annotation of TCR sequences was performed with Decombinator V4. Expanded TCRs were defined as changing significantly between any two time points under a Poisson model with p below 0.0001. Abundances of TCRs were expressed as counts per million after normalisation to the total number of TCRs sequenced in each sample. TRAV1-2 paired with TRAJ12, TRAJ20 or TRAJ33 defined MAIT TCRs, while TRAV10 paired with TRAJ18 defined iNKT TCRs. VDJdb, accessed 1 November 2021, was searched for CMV, EBV and SARS-CoV-2 annotated TCRs, with TCRs annotated for multiple antigens excluded. The public reads were reanalyzed by TCRdb: fastp trimming at Q25, MiXCR alignment, in-frame beta chains only. Identical CDR3 protein sequences are pooled into one entry, listed with their most common genes and DNA. The V and J calls, along with clone size, are taken from TCRdb and not from the paper's own processing. The sample table holds roughly 57,000 distinct CDR3 sequences, of which approximately 12% were seen once. About 2.5% of the sample is held by the ten biggest clonotypes.

Source: whole blood, taken at baseline. The chain was built from TRBV7-3 and TRBJ2-1; a confident D gene designation cannot be given. This sequence was found in an adult who was a healthcare worker with PCR-confirmed SARS-CoV-2 infection or an uninfected control (not recorded which). CDR3 reads: CASSFSDAEQFF. The DNA sequence is given as TGTGCCAGCAGCTTTTCCGACGCTGAGCAGTTCTTC.